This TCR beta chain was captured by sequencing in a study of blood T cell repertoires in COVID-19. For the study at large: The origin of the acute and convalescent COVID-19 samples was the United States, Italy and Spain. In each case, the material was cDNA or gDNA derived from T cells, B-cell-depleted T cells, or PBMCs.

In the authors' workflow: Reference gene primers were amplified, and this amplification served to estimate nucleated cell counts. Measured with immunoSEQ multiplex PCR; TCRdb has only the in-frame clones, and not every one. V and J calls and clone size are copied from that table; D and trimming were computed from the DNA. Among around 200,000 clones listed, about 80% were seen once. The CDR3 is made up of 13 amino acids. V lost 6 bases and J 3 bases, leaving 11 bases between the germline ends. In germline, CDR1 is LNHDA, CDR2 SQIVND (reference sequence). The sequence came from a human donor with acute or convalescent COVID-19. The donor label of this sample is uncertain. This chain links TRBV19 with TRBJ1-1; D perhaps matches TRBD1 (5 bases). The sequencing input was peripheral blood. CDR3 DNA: TGTGCCAGTAGACTCCAGGGATACACTGAAGCTTTCTTT. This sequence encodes CASRLQGYTEAFF.